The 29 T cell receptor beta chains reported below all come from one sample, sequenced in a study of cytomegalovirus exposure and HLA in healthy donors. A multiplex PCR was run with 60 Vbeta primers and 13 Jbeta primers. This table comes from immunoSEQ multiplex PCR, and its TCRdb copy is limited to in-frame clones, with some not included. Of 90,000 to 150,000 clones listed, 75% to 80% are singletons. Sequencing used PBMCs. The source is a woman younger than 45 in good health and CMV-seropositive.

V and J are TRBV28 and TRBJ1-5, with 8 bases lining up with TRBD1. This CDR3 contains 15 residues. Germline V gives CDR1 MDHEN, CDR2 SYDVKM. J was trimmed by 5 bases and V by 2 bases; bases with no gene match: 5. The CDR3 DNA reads TGTGCCAGCAGTTTACAGGGGGCCGCTGATCAGCCCCAGCATTTT. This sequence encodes CASSLQGAADQPQHF.

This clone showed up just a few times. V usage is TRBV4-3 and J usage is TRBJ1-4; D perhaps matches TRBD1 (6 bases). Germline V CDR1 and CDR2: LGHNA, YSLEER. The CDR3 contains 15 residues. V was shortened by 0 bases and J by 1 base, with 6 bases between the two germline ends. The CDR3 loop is CASSQEDRTNEKLFF. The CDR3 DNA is TGCGCCAGCAGCCAAGAGGACAGAACTAATGAAAAACTGTTTTTT.

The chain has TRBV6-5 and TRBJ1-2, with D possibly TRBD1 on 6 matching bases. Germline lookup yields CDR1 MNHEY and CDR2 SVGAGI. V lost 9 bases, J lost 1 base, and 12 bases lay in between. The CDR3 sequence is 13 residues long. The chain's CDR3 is CASTGIGNYGYTF. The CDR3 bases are TGTGCCAGTACAGGGATCGGTAACTATGGCTACACCTTC.

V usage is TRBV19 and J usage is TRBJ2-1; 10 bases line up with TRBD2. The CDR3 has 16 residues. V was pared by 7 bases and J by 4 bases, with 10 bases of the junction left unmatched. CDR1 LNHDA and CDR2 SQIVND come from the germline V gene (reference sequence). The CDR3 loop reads CASTESGLAAYNEQFF. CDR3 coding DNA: TGTGCCAGTACCGAAAGTGGACTAGCGGCTTACAATGAGCAGTTCTTC.

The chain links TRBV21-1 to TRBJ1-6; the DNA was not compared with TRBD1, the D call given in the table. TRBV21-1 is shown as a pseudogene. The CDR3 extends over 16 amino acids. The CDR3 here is CASSANNRFINSPLHF. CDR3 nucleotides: TGTGCCAGCAGCGCAAACAACAGGTTTATCAATTCACCCCTCCACTTT.

CDR3 DNA sequence: TGTGCCAGCAGTGAATTGAGCTATGGCTACACCTTC. Protein: CASSELSYGYTF. The chain carries TRBV25-1 and TRBJ1-2; D not certain. The CDR3 is 12 amino acids. With 1 base removed from V and 4 bases from J, the gap between germline ends came to 4 bases. Germline values: CDR1 MGHDK, CDR2 SYGVNS.

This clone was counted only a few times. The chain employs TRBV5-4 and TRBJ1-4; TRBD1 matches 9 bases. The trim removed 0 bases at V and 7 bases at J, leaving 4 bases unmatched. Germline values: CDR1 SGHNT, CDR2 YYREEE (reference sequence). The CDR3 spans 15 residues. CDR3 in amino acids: CASSLVDRGSEKLFF. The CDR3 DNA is TGTGCCAGCAGCTTGGTCGACAGGGGGAGTGAAAAACTGTTTTTT.

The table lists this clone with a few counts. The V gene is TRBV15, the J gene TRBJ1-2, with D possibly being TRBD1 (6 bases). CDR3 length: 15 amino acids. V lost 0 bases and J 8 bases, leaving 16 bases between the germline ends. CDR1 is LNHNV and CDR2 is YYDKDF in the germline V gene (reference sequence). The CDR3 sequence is CATSRDDRTAGGYTF. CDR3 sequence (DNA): TGTGCCACCAGCAGAGACGACAGGACAGCGGGGGGCTACACCTTC.

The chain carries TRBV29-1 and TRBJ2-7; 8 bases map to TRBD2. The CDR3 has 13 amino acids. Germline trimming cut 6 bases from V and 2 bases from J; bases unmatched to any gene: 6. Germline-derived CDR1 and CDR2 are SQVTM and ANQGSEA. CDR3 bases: TGCAGCGTCGGGGGGGCAGGGGCCTACGAGCAGTACTTC. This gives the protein CSVGGAGAYEQYF.

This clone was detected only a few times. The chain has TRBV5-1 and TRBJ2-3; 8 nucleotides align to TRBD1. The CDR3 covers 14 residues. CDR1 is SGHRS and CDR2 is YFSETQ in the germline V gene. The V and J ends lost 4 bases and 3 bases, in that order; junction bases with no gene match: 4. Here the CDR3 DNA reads TGCGCCAGCAGCGAGAGACAGGGGACAGATACGCAGTATTTT. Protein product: CASSERQGTDTQYF. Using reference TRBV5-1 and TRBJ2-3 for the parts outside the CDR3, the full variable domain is KAGVTQTPRYLIKTRGQQVTLSCSPISGHRSVSWYQQTPGQGLQFLFEYFSETQRNKGNFPGRFSGRQFSNSRSEMNVSTLELGDSALYLCASSERQGTDTQYFGPGTRLTVL.

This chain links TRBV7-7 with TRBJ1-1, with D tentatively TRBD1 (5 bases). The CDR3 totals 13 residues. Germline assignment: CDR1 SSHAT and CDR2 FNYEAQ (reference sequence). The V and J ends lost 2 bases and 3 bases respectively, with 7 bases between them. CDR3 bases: TGTGCCAGCAGCTTATTACAGGACACTGAAGCTTTCTTT. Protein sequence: CASSLLQDTEAFF.

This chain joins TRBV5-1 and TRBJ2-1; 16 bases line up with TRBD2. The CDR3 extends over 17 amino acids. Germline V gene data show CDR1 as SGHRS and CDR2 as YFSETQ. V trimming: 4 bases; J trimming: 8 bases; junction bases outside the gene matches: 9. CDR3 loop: CASSQGLAGGPGDEQFF. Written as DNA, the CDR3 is TGCGCCAGCAGCCAGGGACTAGCGGGGGGGCCCGGCGATGAGCAGTTCTTC.

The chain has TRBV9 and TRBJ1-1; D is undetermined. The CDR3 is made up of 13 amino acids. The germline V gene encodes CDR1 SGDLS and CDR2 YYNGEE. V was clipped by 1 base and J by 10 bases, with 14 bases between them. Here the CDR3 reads CASSVPWRWAAFF. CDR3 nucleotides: TGTGCCAGCAGCGTACCCTGGAGGTGGGCAGCTTTCTTT.

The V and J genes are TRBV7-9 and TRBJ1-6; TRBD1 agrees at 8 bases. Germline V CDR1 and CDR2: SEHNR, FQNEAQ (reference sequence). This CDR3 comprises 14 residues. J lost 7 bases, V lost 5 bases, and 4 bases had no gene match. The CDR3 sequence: CASSGQGGNSPLHF. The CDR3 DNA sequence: TGTGCCAGCAGCGGACAGGGCGGGAATTCACCCCTCCACTTT.

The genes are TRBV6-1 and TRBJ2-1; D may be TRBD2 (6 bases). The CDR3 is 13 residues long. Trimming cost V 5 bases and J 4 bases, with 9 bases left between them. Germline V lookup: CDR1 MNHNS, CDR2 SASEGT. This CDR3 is CASSSGRYNEQFF. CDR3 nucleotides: TGTGCCAGCAGTTCAGGGAGGTACAATGAGCAGTTCTTC.

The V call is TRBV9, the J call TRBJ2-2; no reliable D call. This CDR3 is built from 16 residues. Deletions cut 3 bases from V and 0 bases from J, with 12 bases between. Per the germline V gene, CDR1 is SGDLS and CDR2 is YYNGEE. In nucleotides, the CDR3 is TGTGCCAGCAGCGACCCTTCAAGCGCGAACACCGGGGAGCTGTTTTTT. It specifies CASSDPSSANTGELFF.

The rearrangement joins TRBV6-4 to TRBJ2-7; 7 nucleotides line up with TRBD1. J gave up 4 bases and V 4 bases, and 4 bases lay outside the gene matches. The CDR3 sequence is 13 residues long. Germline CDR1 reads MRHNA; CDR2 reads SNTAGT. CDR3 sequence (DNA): TGTGCCAGCAGTGTCCAACAGGGGTACGAGCAGTACTTC. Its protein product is CASSVQQGYEQYF.

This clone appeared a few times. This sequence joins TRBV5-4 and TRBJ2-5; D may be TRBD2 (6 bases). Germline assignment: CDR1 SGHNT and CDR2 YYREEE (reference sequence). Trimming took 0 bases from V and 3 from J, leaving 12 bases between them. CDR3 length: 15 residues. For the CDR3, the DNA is TGTGCCAGCAGCTTGGCGGGACTTTACGAAGAGACCCAGTACTTC. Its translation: CASSLAGLYEETQYF.

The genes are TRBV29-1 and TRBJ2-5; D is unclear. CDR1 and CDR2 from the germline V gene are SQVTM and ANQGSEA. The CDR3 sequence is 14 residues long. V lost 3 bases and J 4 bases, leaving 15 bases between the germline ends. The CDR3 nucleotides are TGCAGCGTTGATTACAGCACCTCCTCAGAGACCCAGTACTTC. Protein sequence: CSVDYSTSSETQYF. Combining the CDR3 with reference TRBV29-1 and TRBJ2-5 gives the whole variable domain SAVISQKPSRDICQRGTSLTIQCQVDSQVTMMFWYRQQPGQSLTLIATANQGSEATYESGFVIDKFPISRPNLTFSTLTVSNMSPEDSSIYLCSVDYSTSSETQYFGPGTRLLVL.

CDR3 protein: CASSQTGNTEAFF. CDR3 DNA sequence: TGTGCCAGTAGCCAGACAGGGAACACTGAAGCTTTCTTT. The V and J genes are TRBV19 and TRBJ1-1; tentative D call: TRBD1 (6 bases). Germline V gene lookup returns CDR1 LNHDA and CDR2 SQIVND (reference sequence). The CDR3 sequence is 13 residues long. Trimming stripped 6 bases from V and 1 base from J, with 9 bases between.

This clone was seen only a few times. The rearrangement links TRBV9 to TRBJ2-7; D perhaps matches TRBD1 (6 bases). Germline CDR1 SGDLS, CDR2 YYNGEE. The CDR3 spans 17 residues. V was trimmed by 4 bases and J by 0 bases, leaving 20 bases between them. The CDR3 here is CASSPASGTQSSYEQYF. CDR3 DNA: TGTGCCAGCAGCCCCGCTTCCGGGACACAAAGCTCCTACGAGCAGTACTTC.

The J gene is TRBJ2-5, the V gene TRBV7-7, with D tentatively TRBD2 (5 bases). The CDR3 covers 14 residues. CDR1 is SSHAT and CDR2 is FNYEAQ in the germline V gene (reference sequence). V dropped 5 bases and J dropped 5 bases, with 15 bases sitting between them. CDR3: CASSRGLGVETQYF. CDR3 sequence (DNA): TGTGCCAGCAGCCGAGGGTTGGGAGTCGAGACCCAGTACTTC. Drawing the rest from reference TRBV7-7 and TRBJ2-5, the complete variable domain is GAGVSQSPRYKVTKRGQDVTLRCDPISSHATLYWYQQALGQGPEFLTYFNYEAQPDKSGLPSDRFSAERPEGSISTLTIQRTEQRDSAMYRCASSRGLGVETQYFGPGTRLLVL.

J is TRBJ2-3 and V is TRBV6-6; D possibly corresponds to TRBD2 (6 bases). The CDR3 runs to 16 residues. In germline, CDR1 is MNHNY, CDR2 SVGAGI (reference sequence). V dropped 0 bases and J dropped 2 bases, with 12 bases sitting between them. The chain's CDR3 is CASSYSILAPTDTQYF. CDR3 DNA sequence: TGTGCCAGCAGTTACTCGATCCTAGCGCCCACAGATACGCAGTATTTT.

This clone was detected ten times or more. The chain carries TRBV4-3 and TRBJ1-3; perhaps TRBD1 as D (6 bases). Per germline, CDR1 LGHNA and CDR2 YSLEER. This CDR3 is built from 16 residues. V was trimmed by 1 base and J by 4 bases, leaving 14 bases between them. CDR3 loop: CASSQVTGAPGNTIYF. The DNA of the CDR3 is TGCGCCAGCAGCCAAGTGACAGGCGCGCCCGGAAACACCATATATTTT.

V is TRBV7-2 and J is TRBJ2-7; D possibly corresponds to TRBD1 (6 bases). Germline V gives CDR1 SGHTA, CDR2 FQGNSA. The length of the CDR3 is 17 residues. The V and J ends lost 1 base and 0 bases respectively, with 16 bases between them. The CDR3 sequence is CASSLVGARFSSYEQYF. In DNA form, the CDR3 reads TGTGCCAGCAGCTTAGTGGGGGCCAGATTCAGCTCCTACGAGCAGTACTTC.

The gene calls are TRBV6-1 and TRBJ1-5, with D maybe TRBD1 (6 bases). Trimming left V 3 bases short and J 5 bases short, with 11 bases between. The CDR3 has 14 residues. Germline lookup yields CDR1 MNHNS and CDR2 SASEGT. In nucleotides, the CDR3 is TGTGCCAGCAGTGAGCATCAGGGGTATCAGCCCCAGCATTTT. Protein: CASSEHQGYQPQHF.

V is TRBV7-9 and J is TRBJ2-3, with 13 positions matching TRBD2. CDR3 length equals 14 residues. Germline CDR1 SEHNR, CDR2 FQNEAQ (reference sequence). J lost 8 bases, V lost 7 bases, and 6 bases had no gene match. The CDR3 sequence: CASTQLAGGRTQYF. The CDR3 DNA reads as TGTGCCAGCACCCAACTAGCGGGGGGGCGTACGCAGTATTTT.

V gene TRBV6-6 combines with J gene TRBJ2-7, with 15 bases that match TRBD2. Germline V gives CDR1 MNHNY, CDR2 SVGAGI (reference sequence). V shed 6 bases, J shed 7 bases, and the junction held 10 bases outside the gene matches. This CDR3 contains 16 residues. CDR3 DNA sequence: TGTGCCAGCAGCCGCCGGACTAGCGGGGGGGGAATGGAGCAGTACTTC. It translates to CASSRRTSGGGMEQYF.

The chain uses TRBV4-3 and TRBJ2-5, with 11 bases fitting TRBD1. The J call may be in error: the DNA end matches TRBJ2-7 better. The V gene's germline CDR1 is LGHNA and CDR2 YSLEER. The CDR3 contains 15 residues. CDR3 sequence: CASSQGGQGAYEQYF. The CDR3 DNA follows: TGCGCCAGCAGCCAGGGGGGACAGGGGGCCTACGAGCAGTACTTC.